A selection of T cell receptor beta chains follows, all from one sample in a study of cytomegalovirus exposure and HLA in healthy donors. TCRdb keeps only in-frame clones here, not all; method: immunoSEQ multiplex PCR. The sample shows approximately 76,000 clones, about two thirds of them seen only once. Sequencing used PBMCs. The source of these receptors is a man younger than 45 in good health and CMV-seropositive. Each CDR3 is given with its conserved first and last residue. The order of the fields is clone size, V gene, J gene, D gene, CDR3 protein, CDR3 DNA. D genes are given only for firm matches. For some rows the clone size is stated as once, few or many, or as a class when expanded; others skip it.

>NA|TRBV7-2|TRBJ2-7|NA
CASSSQPGIYEQYF
TGTGCCAGCAGCTCCCAGCCAGGGATTTACGAGCAGTACTTC
>NA|TRBV6-1|TRBJ1-4|NA
CASSEDYRAGTNEKLFF
TGTGCCAGCAGTGAAGATTACAGGGCAGGTACTAATGAAAAACTGTTTTTT
>few|TRBV4-1|TRBJ2-7|NA
CASSQDPQGGEQYF
TGCGCCAGCAGCCAAGATCCCCAGGGGGGCGAGCAGTACTTC
>NA|TRBV10-1|TRBJ1-6|TRBD1
CASSDQGANSPLHF
TGCGCCAGCAGTGACCAGGGGGCGAATTCACCCCTCCACTTT
>NA|TRBV2|TRBJ2-7|NA
CATARGGPSEQYF
TGTGCCACAGCTAGGGGGGGGCCCTCCGAGCAGTACTTC
>NA|TRBV11-2|TRBJ2-3|TRBD1
CASSLTGALTDTQYF
TGTGCCAGCAGCTTAACAGGGGCGTTAACAGATACGCAGTATTTT
>few|TRBV2|TRBJ1-3|NA
CASSNLGRLSGNTIYF
TGTGCCAGCAGTAACCTGGGCCGTCTCTCTGGAAACACCATATATTTT
>NA|TRBV7-9|TRBJ2-5|NA
CASSLGQQETQYF
TGTGCCAGCAGCCTGGGACAACAAGAGACCCAGTACTTC
>NA|TRBV2|TRBJ2-3|TRBD1
CASTWGQVTDTQYF
TGTGCCAGCACTTGGGGACAGGTCACAGATACGCAGTATTTT
>once|TRBV5-1|TRBJ2-1|TRBD2
CASSLVLAGGPGEQFF
TGCGCCAGCAGCTTGGTTCTAGCGGGAGGGCCGGGTGAGCAGTTCTTC
>NA|TRBV7-3|TRBJ2-2|TRBD1
CASSTGGGGELFF
TGTGCCAGCAGCACAGGGGGCGGTGGGGAGCTGTTTTTT
>NA|TRBV7-9|TRBJ1-5|NA
CASSLDSGQPQHF
TGTGCCAGCAGCTTAGACTCCGGTCAGCCCCAGCATTTT
>NA|TRBV6-1|TRBJ1-1|NA
CASSDWAAIRIF
TGTGCCAGCAGTGACTGGGCCGCCATAAGGATCTTT
>NA|TRBV7-9|TRBJ1-1|TRBD1
CASSFRTGGDEAFF
TGTGCCAGCAGCTTCCGTACAGGGGGCGACGAAGCTTTCTTT
>NA|TRBV28|TRBJ2-5|NA
CASSLPGLPRTQYF
TGTGCCAGCAGTCTCCCGGGACTCCCGCGGACCCAGTACTTC
>NA|TRBV5-6|TRBJ1-1|TRBD1
CASSSGQGSTEAFF
TGTGCCAGCAGCTCCGGACAGGGATCCACTGAAGCTTTCTTT
>NA|TRBV18|TRBJ2-1|TRBD2
CASSPRTSGRDEQFF
TGTGCCAGCTCACCAAGGACTAGCGGGAGAGATGAGCAGTTCTTC
>NA|TRBV7-2|TRBJ2-2|NA
CASSPSDWRNTGELFF
TGTGCCAGCAGCCCCTCTGACTGGCGGAACACCGGGGAGCTGTTTTTT
>once|TRBV30|TRBJ2-7|NA
CAWSSTYSYEQYF
TGTGCCTGGAGTTCGACTTACTCCTACGAGCAGTACTTC
>once|TRBV27|TRBJ2-7|NA
CASSLFGSGYEQYF
TGTGCCAGCAGTTTATTCGGCAGCGGATACGAGCAGTACTTC
>few|TRBV2|TRBJ1-2|NA
CASSASGTSRGYTF
TGTGCCAGCAGTGCAAGTGGGACTTCTCGGGGCTACACCTTC
>few|TRBV27|TRBJ1-5|NA
CASSLAPNQPQHF
TGTGCCAGCAGTTTGGCCCCGAATCAGCCCCAGCATTTT
>NA|TRBV2|TRBJ2-7|TRBD2
CASSSGTSGASYEQYF
TGTGCCAGCAGTTCCGGGACTAGCGGGGCCTCCTACGAGCAGTACTTC
>NA|TRBV28|TRBJ2-7|NA
CASSLGRDDEQYF
TGTGCCAGCAGTTTAGGCAGGGATGACGAGCAGTACTTC
>NA|TRBV29-1|TRBJ2-7|TRBD1
CSVERRDRYSYEQYF
TGCAGCGTTGAAAGAAGGGACAGGTACTCCTACGAGCAGTACTTC
>NA|TRBV19|TRBJ1-2|NA
CASSGAVDYGYTF
TGTGCCAGTAGTGGGGCGGTTGACTATGGCTACACCTTC
>few|TRBV19|TRBJ1-4|TRBD1
CASSIGTGGAGEKLFF
TGTGCCAGTAGTATCGGGACAGGGGGGGCAGGTGAAAAACTGTTTTTT
>NA|TRBV6-5|TRBJ2-3|NA
CASSYRLGADTQYF
TGTGCCAGCAGTTATCGACTAGGGGCTGATACGCAGTATTTT
>NA|TRBV4-1|TRBJ2-2|TRBD2
CASSLRYVSGTNTGELFF
TGCGCCAGCAGCCTAAGATATGTAAGCGGGACGAACACCGGGGAGCTGTTTTTT
>once|TRBV29-1|TRBJ2-7|NA
CSVEEGPYEQYF
TGCAGCGTTGAAGAGGGCCCCTACGAGCAGTACTTC
>NA|TRBV30|TRBJ1-2|NA
CAWTGQQGLGYTF
TGTGCCTGGACTGGGCAGCAGGGCCTTGGCTACACCTTC
>once|TRBV5-8|TRBJ2-2|NA
CASSLELTGELFF
TGTGCCAGCAGCTTGGAACTCACCGGGGAGCTGTTTTTT
>few|TRBV9|TRBJ1-4|NA
CASSVGSGSTNEKLFF
TGTGCCAGCAGCGTGGGATCGGGGTCAACTAATGAAAAACTGTTTTTT
>NA|TRBV28|TRBJ1-1|NA
CASQVNTEAFF
TGTGCCAGCCAGGTGAACACTGAAGCTTTCTTT
>once|TRBV7-2|TRBJ2-1|TRBD2
CASSLGLAYNEQFF
TGTGCCAGCAGCCTGGGACTAGCTTACAATGAGCAGTTCTTC
>NA|TRBV11-3|TRBJ2-1|NA
CASSLKEVVRGNNEQFF
TGTGCCAGCAGCTTAAAAGAGGTGGTTCGGGGAAACAATGAGCAGTTCTTC
>NA|TRBV18|TRBJ2-5|NA
CASSPRTEETQYF
TGTGCCAGCTCACCAAGGACAGAAGAGACCCAGTACTTC
>NA|TRBV10-3|TRBJ1-2|TRBD1
CAISARTGDYGYTF
TGTGCCATCAGTGCACGGACAGGGGACTATGGCTACACCTTC
>NA|TRBV10-1|TRBJ1-3|NA
CASSPVGVDNTIYF
TGCGCCAGCAGCCCCGTCGGGGTTGATAACACCATATATTTT
>NA|TRBV7-9|TRBJ1-1|NA
CASSPAGTEAFF
TGTGCCAGCAGCCCCGCGGGCACTGAAGCTTTCTTT
>NA|TRBV5-1|TRBJ1-3|TRBD1
CASRTLGQGASSGNTIYF
TGCGCCAGCAGGACCCTAGGACAGGGAGCCTCCTCTGGAAACACCATATATTTT
>NA|TRBV28|TRBJ2-5|TRBD2
CASSLGLAGGLGETQYF
TGTGCCAGCAGCTTGGGACTAGCGGGGGGTTTAGGAGAGACCCAGTACTTC
>NA|TRBV7-8|TRBJ2-7|TRBD2
CASSLADGLAYRSSYEQYF
TGTGCCAGCAGCTTAGCTGACGGACTAGCGTATAGGAGCTCCTACGAGCAGTACTTC
>few|TRBV2|TRBJ1-2|NA
CASSGQLNYGYTF
TGTGCCAGCAGTGGACAGCTAAACTATGGCTACACCTTC
>few|TRBV25-1|TRBJ2-1|TRBD2
CASSGLAGAGYEQFF
TGTGCCAGCAGTGGCCTAGCGGGAGCCGGCTATGAGCAGTTCTTC
>NA|TRBV29-1|TRBJ2-7|TRBD2
CSVGGGRYEQYF
TGCAGCGTTGGCGGGGGGCGCTACGAGCAGTACTTC
>NA|TRBV7-9|TRBJ1-4|TRBD1
CASSQRSPQGALGEKLFF
TGTGCCAGCAGCCAACGATCCCCACAGGGGGCGCTCGGCGAAAAACTGTTTTTT
>few|TRBV19|TRBJ2-6|NA
CASTPTGGANVLTF
TGTGCCAGTACCCCAACGGGTGGGGCCAACGTCCTGACTTTC
>NA|TRBV4-2|TRBJ1-1|TRBD1
CASSQEGRGHGEAFF
TGTGCCAGCAGCCAAGAAGGCAGGGGGCATGGTGAAGCTTTCTTT
>NA|TRBV6-1|TRBJ2-5|TRBD1
CATSRDRGGETQYF
TGTGCCACGAGTCGTGACAGGGGAGGAGAGACCCAGTACTTC
>NA|TRBV29-1|TRBJ2-1|TRBD2
CSVEFPSGGAGSEQFF
TGCAGCGTTGAATTTCCTAGCGGGGGGGCCGGCAGTGAGCAGTTCTTC
>once|TRBV5-1|TRBJ2-3|NA
CASSPGTGVSTDTQYF
TGCGCCAGCAGCCCCGGAACGGGGGTCAGCACAGATACGCAGTATTTT
>NA|TRBV2|TRBJ2-2|NA
CASSTYTGELFF
TGTGCCAGCAGTACTTACACCGGGGAGCTGTTTTTT
>NA|TRBV7-9|TRBJ2-7|TRBD2
CASSPPGTSGYEQYF
TGTGCCAGCAGCCCCCCCGGGACTAGCGGCTACGAGCAGTACTTC
>NA|TRBV19|TRBJ2-7|NA
CASSKRTHFYEQYF
TGTGCCAGTAGTAAACGGACTCACTTCTACGAGCAGTACTTC
>once|TRBV27|TRBJ2-1|TRBD2
CASTPGLDVNEQFF
TGTGCCAGCACCCCGGGACTAGATGTCAATGAGCAGTTCTTC
>NA|TRBV19|TRBJ2-6|NA
CASSIARGSGANVLTF
TGTGCCAGTAGTATAGCTCGGGGCTCTGGGGCCAACGTCCTGACTTTC